The 2 T cell receptor beta chains listed next were all sequenced from one sample in a study of Ad26.COV2.S vaccination and SARS-CoV-2 variants. The treatment: around 19 received Ad26.COV2.S at low or high dose, single or two shots; 5 received placebo; per-sample allocation not given. It was on day 63 after the first vaccine or placebo injection that samples were taken. Assay: immunoSEQ multiplex PCR; the TCRdb copy retains only in-frame clones and omits some. This table has hundreds of thousands of clones, about 85% appearing once. The sequencing used peripheral blood, collected in a trial of Ad26.COV2.S vaccine versus placebo. The source of these receptors is a person between 18 and 65 years old who received the Ad26.COV2.S COVID-19 vaccine or a placebo.

This clone was detected only a few times. The J gene is TRBJ1-3, the V gene TRBV2; D perhaps matches TRBD1 (5 bases). V was shortened by 2 bases and J by 0 bases, with 8 bases between the two germline ends. Germline CDR1 is SNHLY and CDR2 is FYNNEI. The CDR3 has 15 amino acids. The CDR3 sequence: CASSEWGNSGNTIYF. The CDR3 DNA is TGTGCCAGCAGTGAATGGGGGAACTCTGGAAACACCATATATTTT.

The chain is built from TRBV5-1 and TRBJ2-1; D could derive from TRBD1 or TRBD2 (5 bases each). CDR1 and CDR2 (germline): SGHRS, YFSETQ. The CDR3 is 15 residues long. The V end lost 0 bases, the J end lost 5 bases, and 12 bases lay between the germline ends. The CDR3 coding sequence is TGCGCCAGCAGCTTGGAAGGGGCGGGTGACAATGAGCAGTTCTTC. Translated, it gives CASSLEGAGDNEQFF.